This TCR beta chain was recovered during a study of CD8+CD57+ T cells in acquired aplastic anemia (dated by TCRdb to between 2018 and 2020). For the wider study: A mean of 3.2 ug of DNA, ranging from roughly 0.17 to 30 ug, was extracted from sorted CD4+ and CD8+ cells. Healthy donor samples averaged approximately 10 million reads for CD4+ and under 12 million for CD8+ cells. Paper-wide results and their limitations: CD8+ Simpson's diversity did not differ significantly between patients and healthy controls (P=0.060). Some 30 CD8+ CDR3 sequences were shared between patients and controls but appeared highly expressed in patients and within their immunodominant clones.

In the study, sorted CD4+ and CD8+ blood T cells from patients with severe aplastic anemia and from healthy subjects underwent deep sequencing of TCR repertoires. Ficoll-Paque density gradient centrifugation was used to isolate peripheral blood mononuclear cells. Before DNA extraction, CD4+ and CD8+ T cells were sorted with FACS or magnetic beads. TCR beta VDJ combination and CDR3 sequence profiling used genomic DNA as the template. TCR repertoire sequencing was run on an Illumina HiSeq 2000. As for the original processing: Repertoires were assessed using TRBV/TRBJ rearrangement plots, CDR3 size and DJ length profiles, and Simpson's diversity index. The most abundant DNA sequence in the deep sequencing data was taken as the immunodominant clone. CDR3 amino acid sequences were checked for sharing across subjects and were also compared against the VDJdb database and published repertoires. TCRdb passed the public sequencing reads through fastp at Q25 and MiXCR, retaining productive beta sequences. Each CDR3 protein appears once, grouped with its most common genes and DNA. TCRdb's processing, not the authors', yielded these V and J calls. The sample includes around 200,000 distinct CDR3 sequences, with under 65% observed a single time. The ten biggest clones cover roughly 29% of the sample.

The cysteine opens and the phenylalanine closes a CDR3 of 16 amino acids. Just the 48-base CDR3 DNA is kept, in frame starting at base 1. V is reduced by 3 bases and J by 2 bases, leaving a spacing of 16 bases between them. As encoded in the germline V gene, CDR1 is SGHVS while CDR2 is FQNEAQ. Points on this clonotype: It has no known antigen specificity. The sample holds no much larger clone one base away, and base qualities are not on file.

The source material was sorted CD4+, CD8+, or CD8+CD57+ T cells (not recorded which) from PBMCs. The chain is encoded by TRBV7-8 joined to TRBJ1-2; a tentative D call is TRBD1 (5 bases match). The sequence was obtained from a human donor in good health. The CDR3 reads as follows: CASSFGAGGQNYGYTF. The DNA reads TGTGCCAGCAGCTTCGGGGCAGGTGGGCAAAACTATGGCTACACCTTC. This CDR3, with the reference TRBV7-8 and TRBJ1-2 proteins standing in past its ends, gives the full variable domain GAGVSQSPRYKVAKRGQDVALRCDPISGHVSLFWYQQALGQGPEFLTYFQNEAQLDKSGLPSDRFFAERPEGSVSTLKIQRTQQEDSAVYLCASSFGAGGQNYGYTFGSGTRLTVV.